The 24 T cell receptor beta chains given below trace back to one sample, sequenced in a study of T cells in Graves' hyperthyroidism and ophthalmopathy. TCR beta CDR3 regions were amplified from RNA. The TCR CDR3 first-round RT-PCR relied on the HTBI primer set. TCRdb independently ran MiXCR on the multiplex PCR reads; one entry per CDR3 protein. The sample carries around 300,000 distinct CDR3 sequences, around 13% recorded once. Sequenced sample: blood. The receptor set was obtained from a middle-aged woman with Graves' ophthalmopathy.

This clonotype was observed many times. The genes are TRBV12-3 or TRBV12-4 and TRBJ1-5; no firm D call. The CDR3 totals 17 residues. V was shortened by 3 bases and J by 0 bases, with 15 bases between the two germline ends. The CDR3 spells CASSLFPAGYSNQPQHF. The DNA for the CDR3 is TGTGCCAGCAGTTTGTTCCCGGCGGGTTATAGCAATCAGCCCCAGCATTTT.

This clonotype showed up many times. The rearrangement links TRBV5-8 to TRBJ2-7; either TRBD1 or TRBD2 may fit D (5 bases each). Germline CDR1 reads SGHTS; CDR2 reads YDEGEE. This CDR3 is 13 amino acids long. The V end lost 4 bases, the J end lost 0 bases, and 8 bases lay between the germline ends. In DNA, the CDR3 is TGTGCCAGCAGCCGAGGGGACTCCTACGAGCAGTACTTC. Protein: CASSRGDSYEQYF.

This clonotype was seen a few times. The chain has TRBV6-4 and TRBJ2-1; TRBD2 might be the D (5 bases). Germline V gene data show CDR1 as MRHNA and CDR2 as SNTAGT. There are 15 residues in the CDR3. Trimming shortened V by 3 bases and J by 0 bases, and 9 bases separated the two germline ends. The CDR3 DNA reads TGTGCCAGCAGTGAAGGGCGGGCCTCCTACAATGAGCAGTTCTTC. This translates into CASSEGRASYNEQFF.

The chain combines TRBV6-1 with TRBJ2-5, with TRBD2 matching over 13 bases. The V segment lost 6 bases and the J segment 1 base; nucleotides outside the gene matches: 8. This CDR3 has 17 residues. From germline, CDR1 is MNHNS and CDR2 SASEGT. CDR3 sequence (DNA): TGTGCCAGCAGCCTAGGACTAGCGGGGGTGTCCCAAGAGACCCAGTACTTC. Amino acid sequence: CASSLGLAGVSQETQYF.

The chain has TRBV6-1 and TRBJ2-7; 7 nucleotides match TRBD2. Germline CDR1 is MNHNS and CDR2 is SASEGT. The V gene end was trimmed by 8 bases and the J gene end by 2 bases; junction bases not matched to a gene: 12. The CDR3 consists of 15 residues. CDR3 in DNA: TGTGCCAGCTCCCCTGGCGGGAGTAAGACCTACGAGCAGTACTTC. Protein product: CASSPGGSKTYEQYF.

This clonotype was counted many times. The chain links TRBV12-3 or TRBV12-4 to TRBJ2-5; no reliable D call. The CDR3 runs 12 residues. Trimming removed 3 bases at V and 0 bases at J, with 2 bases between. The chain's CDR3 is CASSFNQETQYF. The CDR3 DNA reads TGTGCCAGCAGTTTCAACCAAGAGACCCAGTACTTC.

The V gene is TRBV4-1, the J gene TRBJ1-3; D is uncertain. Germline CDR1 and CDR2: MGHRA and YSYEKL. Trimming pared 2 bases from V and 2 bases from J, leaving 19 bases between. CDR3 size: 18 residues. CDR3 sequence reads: CASSQTDGWGSAGNTIYF. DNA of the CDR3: TGCGCCAGCAGCCAAACGGACGGATGGGGTTCGGCTGGAAACACCATATATTTT.

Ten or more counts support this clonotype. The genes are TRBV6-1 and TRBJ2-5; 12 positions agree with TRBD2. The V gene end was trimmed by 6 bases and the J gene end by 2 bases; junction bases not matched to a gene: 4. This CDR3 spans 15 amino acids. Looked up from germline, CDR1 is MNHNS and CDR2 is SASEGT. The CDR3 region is CASSWTSGTQETQYF. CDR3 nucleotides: TGTGCCAGCAGCTGGACTAGCGGGACTCAAGAGACCCAGTACTTC.

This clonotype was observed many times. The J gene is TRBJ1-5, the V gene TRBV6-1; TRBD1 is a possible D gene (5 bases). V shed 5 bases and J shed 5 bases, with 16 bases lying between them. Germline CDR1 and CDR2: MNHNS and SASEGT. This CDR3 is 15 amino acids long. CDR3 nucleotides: TGTGCCAGCAGTCCGGGGGAAGGCTTCTATCAGCCCCAGCATTTT. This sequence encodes CASSPGEGFYQPQHF.

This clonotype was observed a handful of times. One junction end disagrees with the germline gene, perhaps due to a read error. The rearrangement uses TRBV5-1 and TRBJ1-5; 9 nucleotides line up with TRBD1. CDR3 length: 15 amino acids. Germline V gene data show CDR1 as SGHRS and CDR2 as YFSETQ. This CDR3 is CASRLDRGMNQPQHF. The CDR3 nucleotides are TGCGCCAGCAGATTGGACAGGGGTATGAATCAGCCCCAGCATTTT.

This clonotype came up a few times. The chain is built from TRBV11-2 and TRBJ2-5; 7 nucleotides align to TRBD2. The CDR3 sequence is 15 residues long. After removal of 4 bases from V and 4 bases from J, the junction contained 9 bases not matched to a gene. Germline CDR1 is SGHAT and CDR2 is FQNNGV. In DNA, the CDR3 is TGTGCCAGCAGCTACCGGGACTACCCTCCAGAGACCCAGTACTTC. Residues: CASSYRDYPPETQYF.

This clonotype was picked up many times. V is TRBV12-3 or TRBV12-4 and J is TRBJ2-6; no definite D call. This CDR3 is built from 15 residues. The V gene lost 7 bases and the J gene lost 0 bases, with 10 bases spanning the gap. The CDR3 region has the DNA TGTGCCAGCACCCTGTGGAGCTCTGGGGCCAACGTCCTGACTTTC. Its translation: CASTLWSSGANVLTF.

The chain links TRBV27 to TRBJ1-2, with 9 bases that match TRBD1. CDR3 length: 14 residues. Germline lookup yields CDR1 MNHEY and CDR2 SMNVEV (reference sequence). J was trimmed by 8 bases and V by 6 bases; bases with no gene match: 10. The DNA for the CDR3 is TGTGCCAGCAGCACAGGGGACAGGGCGGAAGGCTACACCTTC. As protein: CASSTGDRAEGYTF.

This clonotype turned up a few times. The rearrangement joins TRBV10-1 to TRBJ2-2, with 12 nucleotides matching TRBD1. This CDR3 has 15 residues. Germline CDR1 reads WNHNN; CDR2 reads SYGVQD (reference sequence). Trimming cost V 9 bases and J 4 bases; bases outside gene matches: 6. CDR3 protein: CASSRDRGPTGELFF. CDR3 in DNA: TGCGCCAGTTCCCGGGACAGGGGGCCCACCGGGGAGCTGTTTTTT.

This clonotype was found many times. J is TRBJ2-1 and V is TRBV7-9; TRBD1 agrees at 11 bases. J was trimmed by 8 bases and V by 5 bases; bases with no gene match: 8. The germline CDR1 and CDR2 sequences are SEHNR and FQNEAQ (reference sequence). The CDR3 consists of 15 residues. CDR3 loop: CASSARTGGAYEQFF. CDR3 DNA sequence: TGTGCCAGCAGCGCAAGGACAGGGGGCGCGTATGAGCAGTTCTTC. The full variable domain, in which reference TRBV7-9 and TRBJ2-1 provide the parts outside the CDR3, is DTGVSQNPRHKITKRGQNVTFRCDPISEHNRLYWYRQTLGQGPEFLTYFQNEAQLEKSRLLSDRFSAERPKGSFSTLEIQRTEQGDSAMYLCASSARTGGAYEQFFGPGTRLTVL.

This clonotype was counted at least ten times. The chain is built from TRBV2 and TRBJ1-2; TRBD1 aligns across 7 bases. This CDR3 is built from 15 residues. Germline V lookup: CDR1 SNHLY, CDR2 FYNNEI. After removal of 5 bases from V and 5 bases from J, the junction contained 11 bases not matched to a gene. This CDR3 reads CASSPNRGPMYGYTF. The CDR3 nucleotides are TGTGCCAGCAGTCCCAACAGGGGACCTATGTATGGCTACACCTTC.

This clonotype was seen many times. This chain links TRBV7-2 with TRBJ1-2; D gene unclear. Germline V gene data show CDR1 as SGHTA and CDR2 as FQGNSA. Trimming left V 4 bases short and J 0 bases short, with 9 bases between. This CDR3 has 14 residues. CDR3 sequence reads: CASSSGPANYGYTF. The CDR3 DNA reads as TGTGCCAGCAGCTCCGGGCCTGCTAACTATGGCTACACCTTC.

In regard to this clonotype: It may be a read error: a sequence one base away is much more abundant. CDR3 DNA: TGTGCCGGCAGTGGGCTAGCGGAGGCGGAGACCCAGTACTTC. Protein: CAGSGLAEAETQYF. The gene calls are TRBV6-1 and TRBJ2-5; 7 nucleotides match TRBD2. The CDR3 is 14 residues long. Germline values: CDR1 MNHNS, CDR2 SASEGT.

CDR3 nucleotide sequence: TGTGCCAGCAGCTTATCCCTAGCGATGAGGGAGACCCAGTACTTC. It codes for CASSLSLAMRETQYF. The genes are TRBV7-8 and TRBJ2-5; possibly TRBD2 for D (6 bases). CDR3 size: 15 residues. The germline V and J ends were trimmed by 2 bases and 5 bases, with 15 bases remaining between them. Germline assignment: CDR1 SGHVS and CDR2 FQNEAQ.

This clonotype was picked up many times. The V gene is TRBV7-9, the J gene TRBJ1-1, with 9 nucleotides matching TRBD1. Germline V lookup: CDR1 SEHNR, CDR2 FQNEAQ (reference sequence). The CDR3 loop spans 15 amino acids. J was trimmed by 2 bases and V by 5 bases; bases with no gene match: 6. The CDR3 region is CASSAQGAINTEAFF. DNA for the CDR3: TGTGCCAGCAGCGCACAGGGGGCTATAAACACTGAAGCTTTCTTT.

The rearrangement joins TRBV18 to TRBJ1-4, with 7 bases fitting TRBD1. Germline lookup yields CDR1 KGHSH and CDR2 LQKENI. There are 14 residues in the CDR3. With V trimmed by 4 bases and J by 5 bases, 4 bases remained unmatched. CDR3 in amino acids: CASSRTGLNEKLFF. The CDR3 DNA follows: TGTGCCAGCTCACGGACAGGACTAAATGAAAAACTGTTTTTT.

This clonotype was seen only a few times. CDR3 loop: CASRGGSSYNEQFF. CDR3 bases: TGTGCCAGCCGGGGTGGTAGCTCCTACAATGAGCAGTTCTTC. The J gene is TRBJ2-1, the V gene TRBV14; TRBD2 is a possible D gene (5 bases). CDR1 and CDR2 (germline): SGHDN, FVKESK. Trimming cost V 8 bases and J 0 bases, with 11 bases left between them. This CDR3 is built from 14 residues.

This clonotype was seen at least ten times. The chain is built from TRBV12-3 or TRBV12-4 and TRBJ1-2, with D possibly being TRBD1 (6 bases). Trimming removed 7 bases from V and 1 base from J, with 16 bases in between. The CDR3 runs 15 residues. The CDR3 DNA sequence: TGTGCCAGCAATAGGGGGGGGACCCATAACTATGGCTACACCTTC. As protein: CASNRGGTHNYGYTF.

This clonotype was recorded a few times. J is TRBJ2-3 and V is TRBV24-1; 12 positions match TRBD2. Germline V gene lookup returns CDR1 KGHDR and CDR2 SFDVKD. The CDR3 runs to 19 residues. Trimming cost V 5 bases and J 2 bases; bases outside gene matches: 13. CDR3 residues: CATSALTSGGTTYTDTQYF. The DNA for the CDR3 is TGTGCCACCAGTGCCCTGACTAGCGGGGGAACTACGTACACAGATACGCAGTATTTT.